These T cell receptor beta chains were read from a single sample in a study of shared clonotypes between healthy human individuals. The method was immunoSEQ multiplex PCR; TCRdb's version includes in-frame clones alone and lacks a portion of them. The data show about 1 million clones, more than 65% seen once. What was sequenced was memory CD4+ T cells sorted from blood. Receptors originate from a man between 18 and 29 years old in good health. The CDR3 runs from the conserved cysteine through the conserved F or W. The D gene is left open where the match is weak. A row's size may be missing; if present it is once, few, many or a size class.

NA	TRBV7-7	NA	TRBJ2-1	CASSLDRYNEQFF	TGTGCTAGCAGCTTAGACAGGTACAATGAGCAGTTCTTC
TRBD2	TRBV28	NA	TRBJ2-5	CASSLGAGGPRSQYF	TGTGCCAGCAGTTTGGGGGCGGGGGGCCCGAGGTCCCAGTACTTC
NA	TRBV4-3	NA	TRBJ2-1	CASSQRQNEQFF	TGCGCCAGCAGCCAACGCCAGAATGAGCAGTTCTTC
NA	TRBV19	NA	TRBJ1-1	CASSIANRVRTEAFF	TGTGCCAGTAGTATAGCAAACAGGGTACGGACTGAAGCTTTCTTT
NA	TRBV12-5	few	TRBJ2-7	CASAGTPPKYF	TGTGCTAGTGCTGGGACACCCCCCAAGTACTTC
NA	TRBV11-3	NA	TRBJ1-3	CASSSDSGNTIYF	TGTGCCAGCAGCTCAGACTCTGGAAACACCATATATTTT
TRBD2	TRBV2	NA	TRBJ2-1	CASSEGGLAGHEQFF	TGTGCCAGCAGTGAAGGGGGACTAGCGGGTCATGAGCAGTTCTTC
NA	TRBV7-3	NA	TRBJ2-2	CASSSSSNTGELFF	TGTGCCAGCAGCTCTAGCAGTAACACCGGGGAGCTGTTTTTT
TRBD2	TRBV30	NA	TRBJ2-3	CAWRGLAGGHDTQYF	TGTGCCTGGAGGGGACTAGCGGGGGGGCATGATACGCAGTATTTT
NA	TRBV19	few	TRBJ1-1	CASSTSWGMNTEAFF	TGTGCCAGTAGTACCTCGTGGGGCATGAACACTGAAGCTTTCTTT
TRBD1	TRBV2	NA	TRBJ1-2	CASSEGGQGGRGYTF	TGTGCCAGCAGTGAAGGGGGACAGGGGGGAAGAGGCTACACCTTC
NA	TRBV5-1	NA	TRBJ2-2	CASSLVTGNTGELFF	TGCGCCAGCAGCTTGGTGACAGGGAACACCGGGGAGCTGTTTTTT
TRBD1	TRBV5-1	NA	TRBJ2-2	CASSLGTGSTGELFF	TGCGCCAGCAGCCTCGGGACAGGGTCCACCGGGGAGCTGTTTTTT
NA	TRBV5-1	NA	TRBJ1-2	CASSRTGELAGYTF	TGCGCCAGCAGCCGAACCGGGGAACTGGCTGGCTACACCTTC
NA	TRBV5-8	NA	TRBJ2-7	CASSFRGLYEQYF	TGTGCCAGCAGCTTTCGGGGCCTCTACGAGCAGTACTTC
TRBD2	TRBV6-1	NA	TRBJ2-1	CASSAKAGKNHNEQFF	TGTGCCAGCAGTGCAAAAGCGGGAAAGAACCACAATGAGCAGTTCTTC
TRBD2	TRBV5-1	NA	TRBJ2-2	CASSLVPLTSRSTGELFF	TGCGCCAGCAGCTTGGTGCCGTTGACTAGCCGTAGCACCGGGGAGCTGTTTTTT
NA	TRBV11-1	NA	TRBJ1-2	CASSLSNYGYTF	TGTGCCAGCAGCCTCAGTAACTATGGCTACACCTTC
NA	TRBV7-3	NA	TRBJ2-3	CASSLLGGVTDTQYF	TGTGCCAGCAGCTTATTGGGGGGAGTAACAGATACGCAGTATTTT
NA	TRBV11-2	few	TRBJ2-6	CASSLERGVGANVLTF	TGTGCCAGCAGCTTAGAAAGGGGGGTTGGGGCCAACGTCCTGACTTTC
NA	TRBV5-4	NA	TRBJ2-7	CASSLVGAGATDEQYF	TGTGCCAGCAGCTTGGTGGGGGCAGGGGCGACGGACGAGCAGTACTTC
TRBD2	TRBV5-1	once	TRBJ2-7	CASSSRLAGGPSVEQYF	TGCGCCAGCAGCTCCAGACTAGCGGGAGGGCCATCGGTCGAGCAGTACTTC
NA	TRBV7-6	once	TRBJ1-2	CASSPKEGYYGYTF	TGTGCCAGCAGCCCTAAGGAGGGGTATTATGGCTACACCTTC
NA	TRBV12-5	NA	TRBJ2-6	CASGLVQGERANVLTF	TGTGCTAGTGGTTTGGTACAGGGAGAAAGGGCCAACGTCCTGACTTTC
NA	TRBV7-6	NA	TRBJ1-1	CASSLGGVVTEAFF	TGTGCCAGCAGCTTAGGGGGGGTAGTCACTGAAGCTTTCTTT
TRBD2	TRBV2	NA	TRBJ2-1	CASGGGSYNEQFF	TGTGCCAGTGGGGGGGGCTCCTACAATGAGCAGTTCTTC
NA	TRBV30	NA	TRBJ1-2	CAWTPGFRGYTF	TGTGCCTGGACCCCTGGGTTCCGTGGCTACACCTTC
NA	TRBV7-2	NA	TRBJ2-5	CASRGTSTVQETQYF	TGTGCCAGCAGGGGGACGTCAACGGTCCAAGAGACCCAGTACTTC
TRBD2	TRBV7-6	NA	TRBJ2-5	CASSSQRGQETQYF	TGTGCCAGCAGCTCCCAGCGGGGCCAAGAGACCCAGTACTTC
TRBD1	TRBV27	many	TRBJ2-7	CASSPKIPGQGSHEQYF	TGTGCCAGCAGTCCTAAAATCCCAGGACAGGGGTCACACGAGCAGTACTTC
NA	TRBV5-6	NA	TRBJ2-7	CASSLSRAGMIYEQYF	TGTGCCAGCAGCTTGTCTCGAGCAGGTATGATCTACGAGCAGTACTTC
NA	TRBV6-1	NA	TRBJ1-2	CASDVANYGYTF	TGTGCCAGCGATGTCGCCAACTATGGCTACACCTTC
NA	TRBV11-1	NA	TRBJ2-6	CASSRDPAAGANVLTF	TGTGCCAGCAGCCGGGACCCCGCAGCTGGGGCCAACGTCCTGACTTTC
NA	TRBV18	NA	TRBJ1-2	CASSPFLGPANYGYTF	TGTGCCAGCTCACCATTCTTAGGGCCCGCTAACTATGGCTACACCTTC
NA	TRBV7-9	NA	TRBJ1-5	CASSFDGSSNQPQHF	TGTGCCAGCAGCTTCGACGGGAGTAGCAATCAGCCCCAGCATTTT
NA	TRBV2	NA	TRBJ1-2	CASTEPADNYGYTF	TGTGCCAGCACCGAACCGGCAGACAACTATGGCTACACCTTC
TRBD2	TRBV5-1	few	TRBJ2-1	CASSLMTSSNEQFF	TGCGCCAGCAGCCTAATGACTAGCTCCAATGAGCAGTTCTTC
NA	TRBV18	once	TRBJ2-7	CASSPGLYEQYF	TGTGCCAGCTCACCAGGGCTCTACGAGCAGTACTTC
NA	TRBV11-3	NA	TRBJ2-2	CASSLGSVGGELFF	TGTGCCAGCAGCTTAGGAAGCGTGGGCGGGGAGCTGTTTTTT
NA	TRBV7-2	once	TRBJ2-5	CASSPGFWETQYF	TGTGCCAGCAGCCCAGGGTTTTGGGAGACCCAGTACTTC
NA	TRBV5-8	NA	TRBJ2-3	CASSLGTAKDTQYF	TGTGCCAGCAGCTTGGGGACAGCAAAAGATACGCAGTATTTT
NA	TRBV30	NA	TRBJ1-5	CAWSARGLYNQPQHF	TGTGCCTGGAGTGCCCGTGGCCTATACAATCAGCCCCAGCATTTT
TRBD2	TRBV25-1	once	TRBJ2-3	CASSPGLAGLTDTQYF	TGTGCCAGCAGTCCGGGACTAGCGGGTCTCACAGATACGCAGTATTTT
NA	TRBV19	NA	TRBJ2-5	CASSVGETQYF	TGTGCCAGTAGTGTCGGTGAGACCCAGTACTTC
TRBD2	TRBV25-1	NA	TRBJ2-1	CASSGRASGNNEQFF	TGTGCCAGCAGTGGGAGGGCTAGCGGGAACAATGAGCAGTTCTTC
TRBD2	TRBV5-4	NA	TRBJ2-7	CASSLIGGRSSYEQYF	TGTGCCAGCAGCTTGATAGGCGGGAGGAGCTCCTACGAGCAGTACTTC
NA	TRBV5-6	NA	TRBJ1-3	CASSLVASSGNTIYF	TGTGCCAGCAGCTTGGTCGCGAGCTCTGGAAACACCATATATTTT
TRBD2	TRBV29-1	NA	TRBJ2-2	CSVVRAGGSGELFF	TGCAGCGTTGTACGAGCGGGAGGATCCGGGGAGCTGTTTTTT
NA	TRBV5-1	few	TRBJ1-1	CASSLEGWRTEAFF	TGCGCCAGCAGCTTGGAGGGTTGGAGGACTGAAGCTTTCTTT
NA	TRBV7-2	NA	TRBJ1-2	CASSLVWTGNYGYTF	TGTGCCAGCAGCTTAGTCTGGACGGGTAACTATGGCTACACCTTC
TRBD1	TRBV6-1	once	TRBJ1-5	CASSEHRGQKQPQHF	TGTGCCAGCAGTGAACACAGGGGGCAGAAGCAGCCCCAGCATTTT
TRBD2	TRBV6-4	few	TRBJ2-1	CASSEGLAGGNEQFF	TGTGCCAGCAGCGAGGGACTAGCGGGAGGCAATGAGCAGTTCTTC
NA	TRBV7-6	NA	TRBJ2-5	CASSLGRQETQYF	TGTGCCAGCAGCTTGGGCAGGCAAGAGACCCAGTACTTC
TRBD1	TRBV6-1	NA	TRBJ1-2	CASSHGTGGQGGYTF	TGTGCCAGCAGTCATGGGACAGGGGGCCAAGGAGGCTACACCTTC
NA	TRBV18	NA	TRBJ1-1	CASSPPTSREAFF	TGTGCCAGCTCACCACCAACAAGCCGCGAAGCTTTCTTT